The present entry profiles one T cell receptor beta chain with its context. The clone's antigen remains unknown. No clone much larger than this one lies a single base away; base qualities are absent. The CDR3 regions of human TCRbeta chains were analyzed by immunosequencing. Regarding the original processing steps: TCRs in the repertoires were matched against a reference library of SARS-CoV-2-specific TCRs that had been generated with the MIRA antigen-specificity platform. Breadth meant the fraction of unique TCRs that were SARS-CoV-2-associated, whereas depth meant the fraction of total T cells that were SARS-CoV-2-associated. Using the MIRA data, each spike-specific TCR was mapped to the spike region that the TCR reacts to and placed in a CD4 or CD8 class. Log10-transformed breadth and depth values were compared by one-way ANOVA with Sidak's multiple comparisons tests. TCRdb provides this immuneACCESS table in a form limited to in-frame rearrangements. Some clones are lacking; in checked studies, under half of them reflect an unresolved V gene, and why the rest are absent is not known. The V and J calls and clone size come from that table; D and trimming were worked out from the DNA. The table for this sample lists around 88,000 clones; 88% of them were counted only once. The ten biggest clones cover under 7% of the sample.

The sample originates from a study of T cell responses to AZD1222 COVID-19 vaccine (dated by TCRdb to the early 2020s). About the investigation overall: AZD1222 recipients given second doses at about 4 weeks or at about 12 weeks were pooled, since spike-specific TCR depth and breadth were not found to differ between the two schedules. A total of under 250 trial participants underwent TCR sequencing, of whom about 200 had received two doses of AZD1222 and 26 had received two doses of the MenACWY control vaccine. Enrollment into the trials was organized by age into subgroups of 18-55, 56-69 and 70-plus years, and those subgroups contained roughly 150, 30 and 60 TCR-sequenced participants, respectively. Study-wide findings and limitations: The 56-69-year group was small, and its depth increase did not reach significance, likely because of low power. Epitopes outside the regions mutated in the B.1.351 and B.1.1.7 variants were reportedly recognized by nearly half of the unique spike-specific TCRs. Spike-specific TCR breadth and depth rose significantly after two AZD1222 doses compared with day 0 and with MenACWY recipients. Because no samples from the day 14 peak response were available, repertoires could be characterized only after the peak T cell response. Participants were mostly white British, with more females than males. The authors suggested clonal diversity may have been underestimated. CD4 TCRs associated with the vaccine covered the entire spike protein, and the dominant responses were in regions 160-218 and 743-854. Only six AZD1222 recipients were SARS-CoV-2 seropositive at baseline, limiting conclusions about previously exposed vaccinees.

The time point label of this sample denotes: baseline before first vaccination. Vaccinee samples came from UK trials COV001 and COV002, including a single-blind randomized controlled phase 2/3 trial of AZD1222 (ChAdOx1 nCoV-19) in healthy adults. For TCRbeta chain sequencing, PBMC samples from trial participants were taken at day 0 and at day 28 after the second dose. For CDR1 and CDR2, the germline V gene lists SGHVS and FNYEAQ. V drops 4 bases and J drops 0 bases, leaving 15 bases in between. The CDR3 sequence holds 17 residues, the cysteine and phenylalanine included. This entry keeps only the CDR3 DNA: 51 bases, framed from base 1.

The sample consisted of peripheral blood, taken on day 0 of AZD1222 vaccination. The rearranged chain carries TRBV7-6 and TRBJ2-2; the D gene is unclear. This TCR was recovered from an adult in good health. The sequenced DNA: TGTGCCAGCAGCTCCCGGACCGTCGTAGCGAACACCGGGGAGCTGTTTTTT. Protein translation: CASSSRTVVANTGELFF.